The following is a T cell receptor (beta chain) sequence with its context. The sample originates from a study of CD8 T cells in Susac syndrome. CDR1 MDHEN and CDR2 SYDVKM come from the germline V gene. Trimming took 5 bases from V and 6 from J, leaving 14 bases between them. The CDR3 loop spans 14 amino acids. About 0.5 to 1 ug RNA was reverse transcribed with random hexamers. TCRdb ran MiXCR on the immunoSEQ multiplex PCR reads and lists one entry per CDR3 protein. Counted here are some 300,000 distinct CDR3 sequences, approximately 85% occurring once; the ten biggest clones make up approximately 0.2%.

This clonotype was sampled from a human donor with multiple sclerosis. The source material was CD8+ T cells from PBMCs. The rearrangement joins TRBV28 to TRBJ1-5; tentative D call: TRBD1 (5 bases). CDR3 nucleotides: TGTGCCAGCAGTCTCAGGGTAGGGACTCAGCCCCAGCATTTT. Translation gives CASSLRVGTQPQHF.